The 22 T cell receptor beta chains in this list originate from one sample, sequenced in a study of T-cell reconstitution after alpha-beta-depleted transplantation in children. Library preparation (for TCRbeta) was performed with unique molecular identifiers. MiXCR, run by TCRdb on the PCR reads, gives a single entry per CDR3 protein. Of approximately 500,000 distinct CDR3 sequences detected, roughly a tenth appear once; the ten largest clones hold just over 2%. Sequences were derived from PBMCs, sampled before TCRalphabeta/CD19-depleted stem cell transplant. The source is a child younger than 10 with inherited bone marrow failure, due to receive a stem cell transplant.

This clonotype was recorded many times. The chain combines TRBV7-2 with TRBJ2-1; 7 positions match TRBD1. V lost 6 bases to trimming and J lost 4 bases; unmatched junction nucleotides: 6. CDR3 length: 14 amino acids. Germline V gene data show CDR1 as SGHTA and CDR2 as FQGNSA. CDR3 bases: TGTGCCAGCAGTTGGGGACAGCGATACAATGAGCAGTTCTTC. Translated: CASSWGQRYNEQFF.

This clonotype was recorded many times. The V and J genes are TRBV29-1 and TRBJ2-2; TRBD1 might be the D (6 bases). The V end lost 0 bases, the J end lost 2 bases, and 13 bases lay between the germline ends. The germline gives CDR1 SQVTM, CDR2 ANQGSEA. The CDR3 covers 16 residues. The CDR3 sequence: CSVEESRTANTGELFF. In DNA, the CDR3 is TGCAGCGTTGAAGAATCCAGGACAGCCAACACCGGGGAGCTGTTTTTT.

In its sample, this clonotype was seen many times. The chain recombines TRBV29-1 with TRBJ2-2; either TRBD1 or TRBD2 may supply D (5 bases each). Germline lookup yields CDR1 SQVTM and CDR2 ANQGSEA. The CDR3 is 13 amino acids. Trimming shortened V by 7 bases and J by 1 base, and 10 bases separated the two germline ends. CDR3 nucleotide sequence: TGCAGCGGGGGACGGTTGAACACCGGGGAGCTGTTTTTT. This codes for CSGGRLNTGELFF.

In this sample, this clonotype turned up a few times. The CDR3 protein is CASSLGVAGHLNTEAFF. The CDR3 nucleotides are TGTGCCAGCAGCTTAGGAGTGGCGGGACACCTGAACACTGAAGCTTTCTTT. The chain joins TRBV7-9 to TRBJ1-1; D might be TRBD1 (6 bases). The germline CDR1 and CDR2 sequences are SEHNR and FQNEAQ (reference sequence). This CDR3 has 17 residues. V lost 1 base, J lost 0 bases, and 15 bases lay in between.

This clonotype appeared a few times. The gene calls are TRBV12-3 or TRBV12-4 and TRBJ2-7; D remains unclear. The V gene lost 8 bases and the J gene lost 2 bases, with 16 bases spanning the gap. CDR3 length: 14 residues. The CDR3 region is CASGVYELTYEQYF. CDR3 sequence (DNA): TGTGCCAGCGGAGTTTATGAGTTAACCTACGAGCAGTACTTC.

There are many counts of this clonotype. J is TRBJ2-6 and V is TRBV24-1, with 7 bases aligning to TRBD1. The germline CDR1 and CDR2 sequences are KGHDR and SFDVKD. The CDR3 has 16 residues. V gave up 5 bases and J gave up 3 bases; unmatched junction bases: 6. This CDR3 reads CATSATGKSGANVLTF. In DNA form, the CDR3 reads TGTGCCACCAGTGCGACAGGGAAAAGTGGGGCCAACGTCCTGACTTTC.

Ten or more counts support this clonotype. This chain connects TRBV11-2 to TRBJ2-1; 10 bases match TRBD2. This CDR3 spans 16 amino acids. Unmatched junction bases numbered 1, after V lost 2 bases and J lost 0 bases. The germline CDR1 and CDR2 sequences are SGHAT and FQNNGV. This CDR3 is CASSLTSGDSYNEQFF. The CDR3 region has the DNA TGTGCCAGCAGCTTAACTAGCGGGGACTCCTACAATGAGCAGTTCTTC.

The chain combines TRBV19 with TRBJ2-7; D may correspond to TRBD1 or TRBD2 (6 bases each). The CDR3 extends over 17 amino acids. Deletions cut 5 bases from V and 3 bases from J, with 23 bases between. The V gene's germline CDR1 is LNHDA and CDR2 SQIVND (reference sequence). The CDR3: CASSSQGTPLGYYEQYF. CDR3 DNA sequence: TGTGCCAGTAGTTCTCAGGGGACTCCCCTTGGATACTACGAGCAGTACTTC.

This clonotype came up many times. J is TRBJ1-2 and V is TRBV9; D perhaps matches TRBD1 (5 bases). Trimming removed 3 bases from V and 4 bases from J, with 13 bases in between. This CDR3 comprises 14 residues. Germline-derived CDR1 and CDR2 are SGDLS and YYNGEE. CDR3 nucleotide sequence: TGTGCCAGCAGCGCAGGGTCCGGGAGCTATGGCTACACCTTC. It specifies CASSAGSGSYGYTF.

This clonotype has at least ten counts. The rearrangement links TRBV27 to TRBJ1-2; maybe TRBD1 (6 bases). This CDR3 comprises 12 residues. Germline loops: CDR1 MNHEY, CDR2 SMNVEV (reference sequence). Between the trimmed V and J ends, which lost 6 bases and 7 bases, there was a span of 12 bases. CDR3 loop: CASRTGDVGYTF. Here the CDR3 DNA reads TGTGCCAGCAGGACAGGCGATGTTGGCTACACCTTC.

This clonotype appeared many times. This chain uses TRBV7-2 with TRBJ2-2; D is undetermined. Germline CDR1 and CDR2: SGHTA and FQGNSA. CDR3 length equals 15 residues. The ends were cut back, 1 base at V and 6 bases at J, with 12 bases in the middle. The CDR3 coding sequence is TGTGCCAGCAGCTTAGACTCCGCCGCCGCCGGGGAGCTGTTTTTT. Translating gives CASSLDSAAAGELFF. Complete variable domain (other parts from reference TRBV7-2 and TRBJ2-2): GAGVSQSPSNKVTEKGKDVELRCDPISGHTALYWYRQSLGQGLEFLIYFQGNSAPDKSGLPSDRFSAERTGGSVSTLTIQRTQQEDSAVYLCASSLDSAAAGELFFGEGSRLTVL.

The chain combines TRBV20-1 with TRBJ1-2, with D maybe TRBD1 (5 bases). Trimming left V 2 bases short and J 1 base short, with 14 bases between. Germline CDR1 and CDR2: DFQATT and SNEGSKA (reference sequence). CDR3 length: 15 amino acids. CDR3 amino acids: CSARRIPGNNYGYTF. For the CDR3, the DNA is TGCAGTGCTAGAAGGATTCCAGGGAATAACTATGGCTACACCTTC.

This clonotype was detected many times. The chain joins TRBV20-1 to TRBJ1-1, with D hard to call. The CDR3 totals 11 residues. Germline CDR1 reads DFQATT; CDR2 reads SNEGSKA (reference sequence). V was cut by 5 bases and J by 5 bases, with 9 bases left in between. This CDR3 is CSASQGTEAFF. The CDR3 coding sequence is TGCAGTGCTTCCCAAGGGACTGAAGCTTTCTTT.

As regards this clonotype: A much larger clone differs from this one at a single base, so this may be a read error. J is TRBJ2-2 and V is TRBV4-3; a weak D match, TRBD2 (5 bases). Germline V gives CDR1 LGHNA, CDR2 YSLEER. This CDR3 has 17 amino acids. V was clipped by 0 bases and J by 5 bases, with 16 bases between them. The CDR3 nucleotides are TGCGCCAGCAGCCAAGAAGTAGTGGGAGAGGGAACCGGGGAGCTGTTTTTT. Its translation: CASSQEVVGEGTGELFF.

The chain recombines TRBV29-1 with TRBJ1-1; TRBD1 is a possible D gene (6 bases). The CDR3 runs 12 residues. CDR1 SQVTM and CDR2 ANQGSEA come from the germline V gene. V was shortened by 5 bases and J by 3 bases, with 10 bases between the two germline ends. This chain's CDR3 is CSVTGTDTEAFF. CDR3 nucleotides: TGCAGCGTTACAGGGACGGACACTGAAGCTTTCTTT.

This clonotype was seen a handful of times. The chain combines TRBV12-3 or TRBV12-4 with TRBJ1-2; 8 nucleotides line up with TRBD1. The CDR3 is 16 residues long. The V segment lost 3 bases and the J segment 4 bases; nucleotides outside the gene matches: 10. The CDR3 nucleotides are TGTGCCAGCAGTTTGGGACAGGCGACTCCGGGCTATGGCTACACCTTC. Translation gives CASSLGQATPGYGYTF.

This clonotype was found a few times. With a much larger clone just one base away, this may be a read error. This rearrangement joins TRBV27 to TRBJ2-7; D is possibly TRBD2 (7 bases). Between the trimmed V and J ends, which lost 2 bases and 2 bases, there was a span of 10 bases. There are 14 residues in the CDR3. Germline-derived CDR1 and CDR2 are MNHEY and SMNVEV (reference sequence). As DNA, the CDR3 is TGTGCCAGCAGTTTACGGGGGGCAACCTACGAGCAGTACTTC. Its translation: CASSLRGATYEQYF.

The CDR3 sequence: CAWSSLAYSYNEQFF. The CDR3 nucleotides read TGTGCCTGGAGTTCCCTAGCGTACTCCTACAATGAGCAGTTCTTC. The chain joins TRBV30 to TRBJ2-1, with D possibly TRBD2 on 6 matching bases. The length of the CDR3 is 15 residues. Germline V lookup: CDR1 GTSNPN, CDR2 SVGIG (reference sequence). The V end lost 2 bases, the J end lost 0 bases, and 11 bases lay between the germline ends.

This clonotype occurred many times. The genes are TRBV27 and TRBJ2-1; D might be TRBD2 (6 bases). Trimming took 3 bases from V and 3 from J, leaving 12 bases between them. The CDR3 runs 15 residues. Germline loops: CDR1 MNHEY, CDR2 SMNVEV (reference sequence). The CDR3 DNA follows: TGTGCCAGCAGTTTGCGGTCGGGGGACTACAATGAGCAGTTCTTC. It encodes CASSLRSGDYNEQFF.

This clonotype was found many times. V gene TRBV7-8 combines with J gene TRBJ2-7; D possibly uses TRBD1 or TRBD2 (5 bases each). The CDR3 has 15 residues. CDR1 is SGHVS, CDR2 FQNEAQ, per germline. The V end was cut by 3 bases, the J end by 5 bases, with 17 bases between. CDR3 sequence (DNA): TGTGCCAGCAGCTTGTCCCAGGGACGTCGCGACGAGCAGTACTTC. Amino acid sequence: CASSLSQGRRDEQYF.

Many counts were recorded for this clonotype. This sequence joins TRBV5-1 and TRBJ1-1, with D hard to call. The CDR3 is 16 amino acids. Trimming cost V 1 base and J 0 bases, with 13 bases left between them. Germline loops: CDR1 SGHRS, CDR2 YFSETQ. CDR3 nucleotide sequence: TGCGCCAGCAGCTTGTACCTGAGAACTCTGAACACTGAAGCTTTCTTT. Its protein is CASSLYLRTLNTEAFF.

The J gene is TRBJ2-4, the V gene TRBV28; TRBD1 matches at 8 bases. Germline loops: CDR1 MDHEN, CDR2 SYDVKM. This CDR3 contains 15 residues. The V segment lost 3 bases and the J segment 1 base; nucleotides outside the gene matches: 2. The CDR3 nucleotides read TGTGCCAGCAGTTTCAGGGGGCTGGCCAAAAACATTCAGTACTTC. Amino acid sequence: CASSFRGLAKNIQYF.